Listed below are T cell receptor beta chains from one sample, sequenced in a study of blood T cells in healthy people across ages. TCRdb called the 5' RACE reads again in MiXCR, with one record for every CDR3 protein. The profile covers around 1.7 million distinct CDR3 sequences, with about 28% appearing a single time and roughly 8.2% taken by the ten largest. Sequenced: blood. These receptors all come from a woman in her twenties or thirties in good health. Both conserved end residues are part of each CDR3. Each record gives: J gene, D gene, clone size, V gene, CDR3 DNA, CDR3 protein. The D gene is left open where the match is weak. Only part of the rows carry a size: once, few, many, or a class if the clone is expanded.

j_gene: TRBJ1-1
d_gene: -
abundance: -
v_gene: TRBV19
CDR3nt: TGTGCCAGTAGTAATGGGATGAACACTGAAGCTTTCTTT
CDR3aa: CASSNGMNTEAFF

j_gene: TRBJ2-1
d_gene: -
abundance: -
v_gene: TRBV11-3
CDR3nt: TGTGCCAGCAGCCAAGGCGGGACTTTCTACAATGAGCAGTTCTTC
CDR3aa: CASSQGGTFYNEQFF

j_gene: TRBJ2-5
d_gene: -
abundance: many
v_gene: TRBV20-1
CDR3nt: TGCAGTGCCGACCCTCCTTTCATTCAAGAGACCCAGTACTTC
CDR3aa: CSADPPFIQETQYF

j_gene: TRBJ1-2
d_gene: -
abundance: many
v_gene: TRBV15
CDR3nt: TGTGCCACCAGCAGACATTTCAGCGGGAACTATGGCTACACCTTC
CDR3aa: CATSRHFSGNYGYTF

j_gene: TRBJ2-3
d_gene: -
abundance: many
v_gene: TRBV28
CDR3nt: TGTGCCAGCAGTTTATTATACACAGATACGCAGTATTTT
CDR3aa: CASSLLYTDTQYF

j_gene: TRBJ1-4
d_gene: -
abundance: many
v_gene: TRBV7-2
CDR3nt: TGTGCCAGCAGCTCACCCTTGGGGTACGGGGATGAAAAACTGTTTTTT
CDR3aa: CASSSPLGYGDEKLFF

j_gene: TRBJ2-7
d_gene: -
abundance: few
v_gene: TRBV5-1
CDR3nt: TGCGCCAGCAGCTTGGCTGCCGATCAAATCTACGAGCAGTACTTC
CDR3aa: CASSLAADQIYEQYF

j_gene: TRBJ2-4
d_gene: TRBD1
abundance: -
v_gene: TRBV10-1
CDR3nt: TGCGCCACCGGGTCAGGACAGGGGGTAAGGGATGAGCAGTACTTC
CDR3aa: CATGSGQGVRDEQYF

j_gene: TRBJ2-3
d_gene: TRBD2
abundance: -
v_gene: TRBV11-2
CDR3nt: TGTGCCAGCAGCCTTAGCGGGGGGGTATATGATACGCAGTATTTT
CDR3aa: CASSLSGGVYDTQYF

j_gene: TRBJ2-5
d_gene: -
abundance: many
v_gene: TRBV14
CDR3nt: TGTGCCAGCAGCCAAGCTCGACCAGGGGGGAGAGAGACCCAGTACTTC
CDR3aa: CASSQARPGGRETQYF

j_gene: TRBJ2-3
d_gene: TRBD2
abundance: -
v_gene: TRBV29-1
CDR3nt: TGCAGCGTTGTTCTAGCGGGTTACACAGATACGCAGTATTTT
CDR3aa: CSVVLAGYTDTQYF

j_gene: TRBJ2-5
d_gene: -
abundance: few
v_gene: TRBV3-1
CDR3nt: TGTGCCAGCAGCTCCCGACAGAAGCAAGAGACCCAGTACTTC
CDR3aa: CASSSRQKQETQYF

j_gene: TRBJ2-3
d_gene: -
abundance: -
v_gene: TRBV10-3
CDR3nt: TGTGCCATCAGTGAAGGAGGGGACACAGATACGCAGTATTTT
CDR3aa: CAISEGGDTDTQYF

j_gene: TRBJ2-1
d_gene: -
abundance: few
v_gene: TRBV11-2
CDR3nt: TGTGCCAGCAGCTTAGTCCTCGCGGGTTCTAGAAAGCAGTTCTTC
CDR3aa: CASSLVLAGSRKQFF

j_gene: TRBJ2-4
d_gene: TRBD2
abundance: -
v_gene: TRBV2
CDR3nt: TGTGCCAGCAGTGAAGCGGGGAGGAGGGACTACGGGCAGTACTTC
CDR3aa: CASSEAGRRDYGQYF

j_gene: TRBJ2-1
d_gene: TRBD2
abundance: few
v_gene: TRBV20-1
CDR3nt: TGCAGTGCTAGAGGAGCGGGAGAGGAGCAGTTCTTC
CDR3aa: CSARGAGEEQFF

j_gene: TRBJ2-5
d_gene: -
abundance: many
v_gene: TRBV29-1
CDR3nt: TGCAGCGTTGCCCTGGGGGGACAGAAGGAGACCCAGTACTTC
CDR3aa: CSVALGGQKETQYF

j_gene: TRBJ2-7
d_gene: TRBD2
abundance: -
v_gene: TRBV11-2
CDR3nt: TGTGCCAGCAGCTCCTTGGCGGGAGGGCCCAACGAGCAGTACTTC
CDR3aa: CASSSLAGGPNEQYF

j_gene: TRBJ2-3
d_gene: -
abundance: -
v_gene: TRBV7-2
CDR3nt: TGTGCCAGCAGCTTCGATAGTAATTGGGACACAGATACGCAGTATTTT
CDR3aa: CASSFDSNWDTDTQYF

j_gene: TRBJ2-1
d_gene: -
abundance: few
v_gene: TRBV12-3/TRBV12-4
CDR3nt: TGTGCCAGCAGAGCCGAACCCTACAATGAGCAGTTCTTC
CDR3aa: CASRAEPYNEQFF

j_gene: TRBJ2-7
d_gene: -
abundance: -
v_gene: TRBV15
CDR3nt: TGTGCCATCAGGGACCACTCCTACAATGAGCAGTACTTC
CDR3aa: CAIRDHSYNEQYF

j_gene: TRBJ1-1
d_gene: -
abundance: -
v_gene: TRBV5-1
CDR3nt: TGCGCCAGCAGCTTTCTGTCGGATATTGGGACTGAAGCTTTCTTT
CDR3aa: CASSFLSDIGTEAFF

j_gene: TRBJ2-6
d_gene: -
abundance: many
v_gene: TRBV6-4
CDR3nt: TGTGCCAGCAGTGCGACGCGGGCCCGTTTCTCTGGAGGGGCCAACGTCCTGACTTTC
CDR3aa: CASSATRARFSGGANVLTF

j_gene: TRBJ2-7
d_gene: -
abundance: -
v_gene: TRBV10-3
CDR3nt: TGTGCCATCAGTGAAGGAGAACTCAGCTCCTACGAGCAGTACTTC
CDR3aa: CAISEGELSSYEQYF

j_gene: TRBJ2-1
d_gene: TRBD1
abundance: few
v_gene: TRBV20-1
CDR3nt: TGCAGTGCTAGAGATCCAAGGACAGGGCAGTCCAATGAGCAGTTCTTC
CDR3aa: CSARDPRTGQSNEQFF

j_gene: TRBJ2-3
d_gene: TRBD2
abundance: few
v_gene: TRBV11-1
CDR3nt: TGTGCCAGCAGCTTTCGGAGTCGGGGACTAGCGGGAGTAAGGAGCACAGATACGCAGTATTTT
CDR3aa: CASSFRSRGLAGVRSTDTQYF

j_gene: TRBJ2-1
d_gene: -
abundance: -
v_gene: TRBV10-1
CDR3nt: TGCGCCAGCAGCTCGGACCAGATCTCCTACGATGAGCAGTTCTTC
CDR3aa: CASSSDQISYDEQFF

j_gene: TRBJ2-1
d_gene: TRBD2
abundance: few
v_gene: TRBV24-1
CDR3nt: TGTGCCACCAGTGTTACGGGGGGGGCGTACAATGAGCAGTTCTTC
CDR3aa: CATSVTGGAYNEQFF

j_gene: TRBJ1-4
d_gene: -
abundance: few
v_gene: TRBV6-1
CDR3nt: TGTGCCAGCAGTGAATCAAGGGCAGGGGATCAAAAACTGTTTTTT
CDR3aa: CASSESRAGDQKLFF

j_gene: TRBJ1-2
d_gene: -
abundance: -
v_gene: TRBV18
CDR3nt: TGTGCCAGCTCACCGGCGGGGAGCTATGGCTACACCTTC
CDR3aa: CASSPAGSYGYTF

j_gene: TRBJ1-3
d_gene: -
abundance: -
v_gene: TRBV2
CDR3nt: TGTGCCAGCAGTGATTTGGGCAGAGCGGATGATGGAAACACCATATATTTT
CDR3aa: CASSDLGRADDGNTIYF

j_gene: TRBJ2-1
d_gene: TRBD2
abundance: few
v_gene: TRBV10-1
CDR3nt: TGCGCCAGCAGTGAAGCTAGCGGGGGTTACAATGAGCAGTTCTTC
CDR3aa: CASSEASGGYNEQFF

j_gene: TRBJ2-3
d_gene: TRBD1
abundance: -
v_gene: TRBV27
CDR3nt: TGTGCCAGCAGCCTGTTTACCCCCGGGACAGGGTTTAGTACGCAGTATTTT
CDR3aa: CASSLFTPGTGFSTQYF

j_gene: TRBJ2-7
d_gene: -
abundance: many
v_gene: TRBV6-5
CDR3nt: TGTGCCAGCAGTTCCGGGGTGAGGCACGAGCAGTACTTC
CDR3aa: CASSSGVRHEQYF

j_gene: TRBJ2-3
d_gene: TRBD2
abundance: -
v_gene: TRBV20-1
CDR3nt: TGCAGTGCAGTACTAGCGGGGGGCTCAGATACGCAGTATTTT
CDR3aa: CSAVLAGGSDTQYF

j_gene: TRBJ2-2
d_gene: -
abundance: -
v_gene: TRBV5-4
CDR3nt: TGTGCCAGCAGCTTGAACAGCAATACCGGGGAGCCGTTTTTT
CDR3aa: CASSLNSNTGEPFF

j_gene: TRBJ2-2
d_gene: TRBD2
abundance: -
v_gene: TRBV2
CDR3nt: TGTGCCAGCAGCCCCGAGGCGGGGGGTAACACCGGGGAGCTGTTTTTT
CDR3aa: CASSPEAGGNTGELFF

j_gene: TRBJ1-5
d_gene: -
abundance: -
v_gene: TRBV7-9
CDR3nt: TGTGCCACAAGGGACACCAGGGCTAGCAATCAGCCCCAGCATTTT
CDR3aa: CATRDTRASNQPQHF

j_gene: TRBJ2-5
d_gene: TRBD2
abundance: -
v_gene: TRBV5-1
CDR3nt: TGCGCCAGCGGTATACTAGCGGGGATCGGGGAGACCCAGTACTTC
CDR3aa: CASGILAGIGETQYF

j_gene: TRBJ2-3
d_gene: TRBD2
abundance: many
v_gene: TRBV7-6
CDR3nt: TGTGCCAGCGGGGGACTAGCGGGAGCCGATACGCAGTATTTT
CDR3aa: CASGGLAGADTQYF

j_gene: TRBJ2-2
d_gene: -
abundance: few
v_gene: TRBV2
CDR3nt: TGTGCCAGCAGTGATTTGGCGGGGACGAACACCGGGGAGCTGTTTTTT
CDR3aa: CASSDLAGTNTGELFF

j_gene: TRBJ1-2
d_gene: TRBD1
abundance: many
v_gene: TRBV12-3/TRBV12-4
CDR3nt: TGTGCCAGCAGTTCCCGGACAGGGGACTATGGCTACACCTTC
CDR3aa: CASSSRTGDYGYTF

j_gene: TRBJ1-1
d_gene: -
abundance: -
v_gene: TRBV5-1
CDR3nt: TGCGCCAGCAGCTTAAGCGGGCACTCGAACACTGAAGCTTTCTTT
CDR3aa: CASSLSGHSNTEAFF

j_gene: TRBJ1-4
d_gene: -
abundance: -
v_gene: TRBV2
CDR3nt: TGTGCCAGCAGTGAACAGGGGCTTGCAACTAATGAAAAACTGTTTTTT
CDR3aa: CASSEQGLATNEKLFF

j_gene: TRBJ1-2
d_gene: -
abundance: -
v_gene: TRBV7-9
CDR3nt: TGTGCCAGCAGCTTCGCGCGAAAGGGACATGGCTACACCTTC
CDR3aa: CASSFARKGHGYTF

j_gene: TRBJ2-3
d_gene: -
abundance: -
v_gene: TRBV10-3
CDR3nt: TGTGCCATCAGTAGTCCGGGAAGCAACACAGATACGCAGTATTTT
CDR3aa: CAISSPGSNTDTQYF

j_gene: TRBJ2-7
d_gene: TRBD2
abundance: few
v_gene: TRBV7-9
CDR3nt: TGTGCCAGCAGCTCTGGAGGGACTAGCGGGCTGGATACCTACGAGCAGTACTTC
CDR3aa: CASSSGGTSGLDTYEQYF

j_gene: TRBJ1-2
d_gene: -
abundance: -
v_gene: TRBV28
CDR3nt: TGTGCCAGCAGTTTAGGCAGGGACTCTGGCTACACCTTC
CDR3aa: CASSLGRDSGYTF

j_gene: TRBJ1-1
d_gene: -
abundance: few
v_gene: TRBV25-1
CDR3nt: TGTGCCAGCAGTGAGCCCGGGGGGACTGAAGCTTTCTTT
CDR3aa: CASSEPGGTEAFF

j_gene: TRBJ1-5
d_gene: -
abundance: -
v_gene: TRBV2
CDR3nt: TGTGCCAGCAGTGAGGCAGGACCCGAGGCGCCCCAGCATTTT
CDR3aa: CASSEAGPEAPQHF

j_gene: TRBJ1-2
d_gene: TRBD1
abundance: -
v_gene: TRBV7-7
CDR3nt: TGTGCCAGCAGCTTACCCCGGGACAGGGACAGGGGATGTGGCTACACCTTC
CDR3aa: CASSLPRDRDRGCGYTF

j_gene: TRBJ1-1
d_gene: TRBD1
abundance: -
v_gene: TRBV9
CDR3nt: TGTGCCAGCAGCGATGGGACAGGGGGCGAATTCGGAGCTTTCTTT
CDR3aa: CASSDGTGGEFGAFF

j_gene: TRBJ2-1
d_gene: -
abundance: many
v_gene: TRBV11-2
CDR3nt: TGTGCCAGCAGCTCTTTTGTAAGATCCACAGGCCACAATGAGCAGTTCTTC
CDR3aa: CASSSFVRSTGHNEQFF

j_gene: TRBJ2-7
d_gene: -
abundance: many
v_gene: TRBV20-1
CDR3nt: TGCAGTGCCCGCCTTCCCGGGACGCAAAGCTACGAGCAGTACTTC
CDR3aa: CSARLPGTQSYEQYF

j_gene: TRBJ2-3
d_gene: -
abundance: few
v_gene: TRBV7-2
CDR3nt: TGTGCCAGCAGCTACCCGGGCCCAGATACGCAGTATTTT
CDR3aa: CASSYPGPDTQYF